A selection of T cell receptor beta chains follows, all from one sample in a study of blood T cells in healthy people across ages. TCRdb ran MiXCR on the 5' RACE reads and lists one entry per CDR3 protein. The sample contains over 600,000 distinct CDR3 sequences, about 47% of which appear only once. The specimen sequenced was blood. These receptors were taken from an elderly man in good health. Both conserved end residues are part of each CDR3. The order of the fields is D gene, clone size, CDR3 length, V gene, J gene, CDR3 protein, CDR3 DNA. D genes are given only for firm matches. Clone size is not always given. Where it is, it says once, few, many or a class for expanded clones.

d_call: -
clone_size: many
cdr3_length: 17
v_call: TRBV5-1
j_call: TRBJ2-1
cdr3_aa: CASSLEPQGANYNEQFF
cdr3_nt: TGCGCCAGCAGCTTGGAACCTCAAGGGGCCAACTACAATGAGCAGTTCTTC

d_call: TRBD2
clone_size: many
cdr3_length: 14
v_call: TRBV12-3/TRBV12-4
j_call: TRBJ2-5
cdr3_aa: CASSPGSGSGEQYF
cdr3_nt: TGTGCCAGCAGCCCGGGGAGCGGGAGTGGTGAGCAGTACTTC

d_call: TRBD1
clone_size: -
cdr3_length: 17
v_call: TRBV7-2
j_call: TRBJ1-4
cdr3_aa: CASSADRGHPGSEKLFF
cdr3_nt: TGTGCCAGCAGCGCAGACAGGGGGCACCCTGGGAGTGAAAAACTGTTTTTT

d_call: TRBD2
clone_size: many
cdr3_length: 15
v_call: TRBV20-1
j_call: TRBJ2-3
cdr3_aa: CSAEALAGGPDTQYF
cdr3_nt: TGCAGTGCCGAAGCCCTAGCGGGAGGGCCAGATACGCAGTATTTT

d_call: -
clone_size: -
cdr3_length: 13
v_call: TRBV29-1
j_call: TRBJ1-1
cdr3_aa: CSVEVAQDTEAFF
cdr3_nt: TGCAGCGTTGAAGTGGCGCAAGACACTGAAGCTTTCTTT

d_call: -
clone_size: few
cdr3_length: 14
v_call: TRBV12-3/TRBV12-4
j_call: TRBJ2-1
cdr3_aa: CASSPRDHNNEQFF
cdr3_nt: TGTGCCAGCAGTCCCCGGGACCACAACAATGAGCAGTTCTTC

d_call: TRBD2
clone_size: -
cdr3_length: 18
v_call: TRBV7-9
j_call: TRBJ2-1
cdr3_aa: CASSLESELARMSNEQFF
cdr3_nt: TGTGCCAGCAGCTTAGAGTCCGAACTAGCGCGGATGAGTAATGAGCAGTTCTTC

d_call: TRBD1
clone_size: -
cdr3_length: 16
v_call: TRBV7-2
j_call: TRBJ2-2
cdr3_aa: CASSLGGQGAFGELFF
cdr3_nt: TGTGCCAGCAGCTTAGGGGGACAGGGGGCTTTCGGGGAGCTGTTTTTT

d_call: TRBD2
clone_size: -
cdr3_length: 14
v_call: TRBV20-1
j_call: TRBJ2-5
cdr3_aa: CSASLLAGEETQYF
cdr3_nt: TGCAGTGCTAGTTTGCTAGCGGGAGAGGAGACCCAGTACTTC

d_call: -
clone_size: -
cdr3_length: 15
v_call: TRBV20-1
j_call: TRBJ1-5
cdr3_aa: CSAKETGTGGQPQHF
cdr3_nt: TGCAGTGCCAAAGAGACCGGGACGGGGGGTCAGCCCCAGCATTTT

d_call: TRBD1
clone_size: -
cdr3_length: 16
v_call: TRBV4-3
j_call: TRBJ1-1
cdr3_aa: CASSQVPGQGNTEAFF
cdr3_nt: TGCGCCAGCAGCCAAGTGCCGGGACAGGGGAACACTGAAGCTTTCTTT

d_call: -
clone_size: -
cdr3_length: 14
v_call: TRBV10-3
j_call: TRBJ2-3
cdr3_aa: CAIAEDSSTDTQYF
cdr3_nt: TGTGCCATCGCCGAGGACAGTAGCACAGATACGCAGTATTTT

d_call: TRBD2
clone_size: -
cdr3_length: 15
v_call: TRBV4-2
j_call: TRBJ2-1
cdr3_aa: CASSQPGTSGNEQFF
cdr3_nt: TGTGCCAGCAGCCAACCTGGGACTAGTGGCAATGAGCAGTTCTTC

d_call: -
clone_size: few
cdr3_length: 15
v_call: TRBV6-1
j_call: TRBJ2-2
cdr3_aa: CASRARGGSAGELFF
cdr3_nt: TGTGCCAGCAGGGCGAGGGGGGGATCGGCCGGGGAGCTGTTTTTT

d_call: TRBD1
clone_size: -
cdr3_length: 15
v_call: TRBV5-1
j_call: TRBJ1-2
cdr3_aa: CASSRTGGIGDGYTF
cdr3_nt: TGCGCCAGCAGTCGTACAGGGGGCATCGGGGATGGCTACACCTTC

d_call: TRBD1
clone_size: few
cdr3_length: 14
v_call: TRBV20-1
j_call: TRBJ1-6
cdr3_aa: CSANPGQGFSPLHF
cdr3_nt: TGCAGTGCTAACCCGGGACAGGGGTTTTCACCCCTCCACTTT

d_call: -
clone_size: -
cdr3_length: 15
v_call: TRBV27
j_call: TRBJ2-3
cdr3_aa: CASSLARTSTDTQYF
cdr3_nt: TGTGCCAGCAGTTTAGCCCGGACTAGCACAGATACGCAGTATTTT

d_call: -
clone_size: few
cdr3_length: 12
v_call: TRBV20-1
j_call: TRBJ1-1
cdr3_aa: CSALGAGTEAFF
cdr3_nt: TGCAGCGCCCTGGGGGCAGGCACTGAAGCTTTCTTT

d_call: -
clone_size: many
cdr3_length: 15
v_call: TRBV7-8
j_call: TRBJ2-5
cdr3_aa: CASSLMNSGTETQYF
cdr3_nt: TGTGCCAGCAGCCTAATGAATTCAGGGACGGAGACCCAGTACTTC

d_call: TRBD1
clone_size: few
cdr3_length: 13
v_call: TRBV29-1
j_call: TRBJ2-1
cdr3_aa: CSGRDRDNNEQFF
cdr3_nt: TGCAGCGGCCGGGACAGGGACAACAATGAGCAGTTCTTC

d_call: TRBD2
clone_size: -
cdr3_length: 19
v_call: TRBV7-2
j_call: TRBJ2-1
cdr3_aa: CASSLDGTSGSRSYNEPFF
cdr3_nt: TGTGCCAGCAGCTTAGACGGGACTAGCGGGAGTCGGTCCTACAATGAGCCGTTCTTC

d_call: TRBD2
clone_size: few
cdr3_length: 17
v_call: TRBV5-6
j_call: TRBJ2-1
cdr3_aa: CANSLEASGHSYNEQFF
cdr3_nt: TGTGCCAACAGCTTGGAGGCTAGCGGACACTCCTACAATGAGCAGTTCTTC

d_call: -
clone_size: few
cdr3_length: 13
v_call: TRBV11-2
j_call: TRBJ1-6
cdr3_aa: CASSLARDSPLHF
cdr3_nt: TGTGCCAGCAGCTTAGCGAGGGATTCACCCCTCCACTTT

d_call: -
clone_size: many
cdr3_length: 15
v_call: TRBV29-1
j_call: TRBJ2-1
cdr3_aa: CSVTKDGGLSNEQFF
cdr3_nt: TGCAGCGTAACCAAGGACGGGGGACTCTCCAATGAGCAGTTCTTC

d_call: -
clone_size: -
cdr3_length: 13
v_call: TRBV2
j_call: TRBJ2-1
cdr3_aa: CASSEARFNEQFF
cdr3_nt: TGTGCCAGCAGTGAAGCGAGGTTCAATGAGCAGTTCTTC

d_call: -
clone_size: many
cdr3_length: 13
v_call: TRBV7-9
j_call: TRBJ1-2
cdr3_aa: CASSFMQGSGYTF
cdr3_nt: TGTGCCAGCAGCTTTATGCAGGGCTCTGGCTACACCTTC

d_call: -
clone_size: many
cdr3_length: 13
v_call: TRBV7-2
j_call: TRBJ2-3
cdr3_aa: CASSVLTSDTQYF
cdr3_nt: TGTGCCAGCAGCGTCCTGACATCAGATACGCAGTATTTT

d_call: -
clone_size: -
cdr3_length: 13
v_call: TRBV12-3/TRBV12-4
j_call: TRBJ1-5
cdr3_aa: CASSLGISSPQHF
cdr3_nt: TGTGCCAGCAGTTTAGGGATCAGTTCGCCCCAGCATTTT

d_call: TRBD1
clone_size: -
cdr3_length: 12
v_call: TRBV12-3/TRBV12-4
j_call: TRBJ2-4
cdr3_aa: CASSIGTVLQYF
cdr3_nt: TGTGCCAGCAGTATAGGGACAGTCCTGCAGTACTTC

d_call: -
clone_size: -
cdr3_length: 14
v_call: TRBV7-8
j_call: TRBJ2-1
cdr3_aa: CASSLSQGGNEQFF
cdr3_nt: TGTGCCAGCAGCTTAAGCCAGGGTGGTAATGAGCAGTTCTTC

d_call: -
clone_size: few
cdr3_length: 16
v_call: TRBV7-6
j_call: TRBJ2-5
cdr3_aa: CASSLATRDAGQTQYF
cdr3_nt: TGTGCCAGCAGCTTAGCGACCCGGGACGCCGGACAGACCCAGTACTTC

d_call: TRBD1
clone_size: -
cdr3_length: 18
v_call: TRBV7-2
j_call: TRBJ2-7
cdr3_aa: CASSLTIIPGTGGSEQYF
cdr3_nt: TGTGCCAGCAGCTTAACCATAATACCCGGGACAGGGGGCAGCGAGCAGTACTTC

d_call: TRBD1
clone_size: few
cdr3_length: 15
v_call: TRBV7-8
j_call: TRBJ1-2
cdr3_aa: CASSLLRDSDYGYTF
cdr3_nt: TGTGCCAGCAGCTTACTCCGGGACAGTGATTATGGCTACACCTTC

d_call: -
clone_size: -
cdr3_length: 12
v_call: TRBV20-1
j_call: TRBJ2-7
cdr3_aa: CSARQSVGEQYF
cdr3_nt: TGCAGTGCGCGACAGTCCGTGGGGGAGCAGTACTTC

d_call: TRBD2
clone_size: many
cdr3_length: 14
v_call: TRBV28
j_call: TRBJ2-5
cdr3_aa: CASSLGGSMETQYF
cdr3_nt: TGTGCCAGCAGTTTGGGCGGGAGTATGGAGACCCAGTACTTC

d_call: -
clone_size: -
cdr3_length: 12
v_call: TRBV20-1
j_call: TRBJ1-1
cdr3_aa: CSGDGVDTEAFF
cdr3_nt: TGCAGTGGGGATGGCGTCGACACTGAAGCTTTCTTT

d_call: -
clone_size: -
cdr3_length: 15
v_call: TRBV12-3/TRBV12-4
j_call: TRBJ2-7
cdr3_aa: CASSFEMVEDKEQYF
cdr3_nt: TGTGCCAGCAGTTTCGAGATGGTCGAAGACAAGGAGCAGTACTTC

d_call: -
clone_size: -
cdr3_length: 16
v_call: TRBV28
j_call: TRBJ1-5
cdr3_aa: CASSLHQGRENQPQHF
cdr3_nt: TGTGCCAGCAGTCTACACCAGGGGAGGGAGAATCAGCCCCAGCATTTT

d_call: -
clone_size: -
cdr3_length: 10
v_call: TRBV4-2
j_call: TRBJ2-1
cdr3_aa: CASSQDMQFF
cdr3_nt: TGTGCCAGCAGCCAGGATATGCAGTTCTTC

d_call: -
clone_size: -
cdr3_length: 13
v_call: TRBV6-5
j_call: TRBJ2-1
cdr3_aa: CASSPARSSLRFF
cdr3_nt: TGTGCCAGCAGTCCCGCCCGGTCCTCGTTGCGGTTCTTC

d_call: TRBD2
clone_size: -
cdr3_length: 13
v_call: TRBV20-1
j_call: TRBJ2-1
cdr3_aa: CSARGGGEETQFF
cdr3_nt: TGCAGTGCTCGCGGGGGTGGTGAGGAGACCCAGTTCTTC

d_call: -
clone_size: once
cdr3_length: 13
v_call: TRBV28
j_call: TRBJ2-5
cdr3_aa: CASSFPLGETQYF
cdr3_nt: TGTGCCAGCAGTTTCCCCCTTGGGGAGACCCAGTACTTC

d_call: -
clone_size: few
cdr3_length: 16
v_call: TRBV5-1
j_call: TRBJ2-6
cdr3_aa: CASSLNSFSGANVLTF
cdr3_nt: TGCGCCAGCAGCTTGAACTCATTCTCTGGGGCCAACGTCCTGACTTTC

d_call: TRBD1
clone_size: few
cdr3_length: 15
v_call: TRBV14
j_call: TRBJ2-5
cdr3_aa: CASSLRTGGEETQYF
cdr3_nt: TGTGCCAGCAGCCTTAGGACAGGGGGCGAGGAGACCCAGTACTTC

d_call: -
clone_size: few
cdr3_length: 16
v_call: TRBV6-1
j_call: TRBJ2-3
cdr3_aa: CASSEAAGGSTDTQYF
cdr3_nt: TGTGCCAGCAGTGAAGCCGCTGGGGGTAGCACAGATACGCAGTATTTT

d_call: TRBD1
clone_size: -
cdr3_length: 16
v_call: TRBV9
j_call: TRBJ2-3
cdr3_aa: CASSAETGDSTDTQYF
cdr3_nt: TGTGCCAGCAGTGCCGAAACAGGGGACAGCACAGATACGCAGTATTTT

d_call: TRBD2
clone_size: -
cdr3_length: 14
v_call: TRBV6-5
j_call: TRBJ2-7
cdr3_aa: CASNRAGGVNEQYF
cdr3_nt: TGTGCCAGCAACCGAGCGGGGGGAGTGAACGAGCAGTACTTC

d_call: -
clone_size: few
cdr3_length: 13
v_call: TRBV9
j_call: TRBJ2-3
cdr3_aa: CASSFPGSDTQYF
cdr3_nt: TGTGCCAGCAGCTTTCCGGGGTCAGATACGCAGTATTTT

d_call: -
clone_size: -
cdr3_length: 13
v_call: TRBV29-1
j_call: TRBJ1-1
cdr3_aa: CSVVESGGTEAFF
cdr3_nt: TGCAGCGTTGTTGAAAGTGGAGGTACTGAAGCTTTCTTT

d_call: -
clone_size: few
cdr3_length: 16
v_call: TRBV20-1
j_call: TRBJ1-6
cdr3_aa: CSARDGRSSYNSPLHF
cdr3_nt: TGCAGTGCTAGAGATGGGAGGAGCTCCTATAATTCACCCCTCCACTTT

d_call: -
clone_size: few
cdr3_length: 17
v_call: TRBV5-1
j_call: TRBJ2-3
cdr3_aa: CASSLAQSSHSTDTQYF
cdr3_nt: TGCGCCAGCAGCTTGGCTCAAAGCTCACACAGCACAGATACGCAGTATTTT

d_call: -
clone_size: -
cdr3_length: 14
v_call: TRBV3-1
j_call: TRBJ2-5
cdr3_aa: CASSQAPTNNEQYF
cdr3_nt: TGTGCCAGCAGCCAAGCCCCTACCAACAATGAGCAGTACTTC

d_call: -
clone_size: -
cdr3_length: 15
v_call: TRBV29-1
j_call: TRBJ2-4
cdr3_aa: CSVESVGKAKNIQYF
cdr3_nt: TGCAGCGTTGAATCTGTAGGGAAGGCCAAAAACATTCAGTACTTC

d_call: -
clone_size: -
cdr3_length: 14
v_call: TRBV20-1
j_call: TRBJ2-5
cdr3_aa: CSASQTGTQETQYF
cdr3_nt: TGCAGTGCTAGTCAAACCGGGACTCAAGAGACCCAGTACTTC